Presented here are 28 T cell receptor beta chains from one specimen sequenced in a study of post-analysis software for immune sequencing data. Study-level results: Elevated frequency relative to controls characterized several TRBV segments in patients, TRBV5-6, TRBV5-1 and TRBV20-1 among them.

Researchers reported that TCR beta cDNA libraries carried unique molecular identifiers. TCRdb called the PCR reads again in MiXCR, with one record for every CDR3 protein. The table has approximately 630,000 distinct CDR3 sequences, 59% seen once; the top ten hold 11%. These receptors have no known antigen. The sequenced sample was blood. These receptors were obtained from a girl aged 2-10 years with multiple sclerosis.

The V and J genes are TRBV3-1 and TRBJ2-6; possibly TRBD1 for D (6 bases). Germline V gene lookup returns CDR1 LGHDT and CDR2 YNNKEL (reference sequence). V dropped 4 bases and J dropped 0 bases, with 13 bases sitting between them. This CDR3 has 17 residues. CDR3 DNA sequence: TGTGCCAGCAGCCCGGGACATCTAGTCTCTGGGGCCAACGTCCTGACTTTC. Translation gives CASSPGHLVSGANVLTF.

The CDR3 loop reads CASTEGVPYEQYF. The CDR3 DNA reads TGTGCCAGCACCGAGGGGGTCCCCTACGAGCAGTACTTC. The rearrangement uses TRBV7-9 and TRBJ2-7; D perhaps matches TRBD1 (6 bases). V shed 7 bases and J shed 2 bases, with 12 bases lying between them. The CDR3 is 13 amino acids. From germline, CDR1 is SEHNR and CDR2 FQNEAQ (reference sequence).

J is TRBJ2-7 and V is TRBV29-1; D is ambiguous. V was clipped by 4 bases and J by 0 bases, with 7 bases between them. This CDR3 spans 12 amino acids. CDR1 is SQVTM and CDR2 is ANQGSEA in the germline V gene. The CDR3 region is CSVGDGSYEQYF. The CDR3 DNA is TGCAGCGTTGGTGACGGCTCCTACGAGCAGTACTTC.

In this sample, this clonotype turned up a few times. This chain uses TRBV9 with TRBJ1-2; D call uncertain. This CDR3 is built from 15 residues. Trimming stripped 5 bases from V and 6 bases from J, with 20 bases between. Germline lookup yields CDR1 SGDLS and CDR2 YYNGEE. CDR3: CASRYSPTARDGYTF. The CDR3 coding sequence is TGTGCCAGCAGATATTCTCCAACAGCAAGGGATGGCTACACCTTC.

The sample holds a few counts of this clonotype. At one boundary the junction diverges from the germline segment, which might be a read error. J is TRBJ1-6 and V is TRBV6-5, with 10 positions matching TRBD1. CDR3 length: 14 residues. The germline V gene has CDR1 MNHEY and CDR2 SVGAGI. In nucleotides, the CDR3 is TGTACCAGCAGAAGGACAGGGGGACATTCACCCCTCCACTTT. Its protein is CTSRRTGGHSPLHF.

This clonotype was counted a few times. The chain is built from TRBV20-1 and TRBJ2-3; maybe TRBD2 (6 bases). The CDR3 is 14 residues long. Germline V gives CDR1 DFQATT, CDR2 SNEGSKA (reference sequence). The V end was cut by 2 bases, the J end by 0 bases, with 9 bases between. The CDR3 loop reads CSARTLASTDTQYF. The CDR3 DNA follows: TGCAGTGCTAGAACCCTAGCGAGCACAGATACGCAGTATTTT.

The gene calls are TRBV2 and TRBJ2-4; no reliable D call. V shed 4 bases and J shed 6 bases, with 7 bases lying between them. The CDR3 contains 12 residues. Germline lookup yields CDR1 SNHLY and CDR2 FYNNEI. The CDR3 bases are TGTGCCAGCAGTGCCTTGTTAAACATTCAGTACTTC. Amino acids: CASSALLNIQYF.

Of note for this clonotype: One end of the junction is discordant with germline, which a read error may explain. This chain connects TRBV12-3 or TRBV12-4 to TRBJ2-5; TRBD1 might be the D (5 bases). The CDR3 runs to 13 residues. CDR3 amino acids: CVSQGRAANEQYF. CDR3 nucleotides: TGTGTCAGCCAGGGTCGGGCGGCGAATGAGCAGTACTTC.

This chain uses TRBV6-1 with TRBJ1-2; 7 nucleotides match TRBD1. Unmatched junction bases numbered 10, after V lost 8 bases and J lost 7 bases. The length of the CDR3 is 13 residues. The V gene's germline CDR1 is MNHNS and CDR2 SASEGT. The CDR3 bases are TGTGCCAGCGTGAACAGGGGTTTCTTTGGCTACACCTTC. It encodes CASVNRGFFGYTF.

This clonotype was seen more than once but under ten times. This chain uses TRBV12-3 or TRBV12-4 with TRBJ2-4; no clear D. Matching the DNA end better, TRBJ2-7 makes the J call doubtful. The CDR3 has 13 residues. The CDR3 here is CASKVATLYEQYF. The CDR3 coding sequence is TGTGCCAGCAAGGTAGCAACCCTCTACGAGCAGTACTTC.

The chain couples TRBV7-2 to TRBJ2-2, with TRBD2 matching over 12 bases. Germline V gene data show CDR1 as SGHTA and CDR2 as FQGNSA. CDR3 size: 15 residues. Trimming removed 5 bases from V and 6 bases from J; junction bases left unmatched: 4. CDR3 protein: CASSRTSGVAGELFF. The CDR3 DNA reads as TGTGCCAGCAGCCGGACTAGCGGGGTAGCCGGGGAGCTGTTTTTT. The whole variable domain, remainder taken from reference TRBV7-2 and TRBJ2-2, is GAGVSQSPSNKVTEKGKDVELRCDPISGHTALYWYRQSLGQGLEFLIYFQGNSAPDKSGLPSDRFSAERTGGSVSTLTIQRTQQEDSAVYLCASSRTSGVAGELFFGEGSRLTVL.

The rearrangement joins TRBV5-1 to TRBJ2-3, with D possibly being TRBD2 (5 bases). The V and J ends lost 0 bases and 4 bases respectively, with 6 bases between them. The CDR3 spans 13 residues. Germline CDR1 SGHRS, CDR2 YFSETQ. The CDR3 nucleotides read TGCGCCAGCAGCTTGGAGCGGCCAGATACGCAGTATTTT. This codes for CASSLERPDTQYF.

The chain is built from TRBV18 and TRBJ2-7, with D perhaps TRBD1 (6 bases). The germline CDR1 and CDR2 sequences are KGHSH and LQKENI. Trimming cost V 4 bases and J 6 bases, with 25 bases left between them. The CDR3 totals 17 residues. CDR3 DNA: TGTGCCAGCTCACTTGTGGGGGCCGGGACATCGGCAGCCGAGCAGTACTTC. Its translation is CASSLVGAGTSAAEQYF.

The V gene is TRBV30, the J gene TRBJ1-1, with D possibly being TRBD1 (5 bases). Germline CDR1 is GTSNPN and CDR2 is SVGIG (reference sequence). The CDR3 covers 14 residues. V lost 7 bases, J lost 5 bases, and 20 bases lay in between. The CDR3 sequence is CASRGGAGITEAFF. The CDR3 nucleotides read TGTGCCTCACGTGGCGGGGCTGGGATAACTGAAGCTTTCTTT.

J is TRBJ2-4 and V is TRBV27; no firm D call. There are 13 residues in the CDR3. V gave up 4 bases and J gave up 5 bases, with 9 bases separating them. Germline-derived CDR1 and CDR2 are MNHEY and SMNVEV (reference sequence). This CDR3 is CASSSALQNIQYF. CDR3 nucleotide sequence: TGTGCCAGCAGTTCGGCCCTCCAAAACATTCAGTACTTC.

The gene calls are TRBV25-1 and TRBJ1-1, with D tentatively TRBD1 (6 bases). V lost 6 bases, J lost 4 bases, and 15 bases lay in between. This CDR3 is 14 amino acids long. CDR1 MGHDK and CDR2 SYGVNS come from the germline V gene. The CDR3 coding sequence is TGTGCCAGCAGCCTATCGGGGGCTAGCACTGAAGCTTTCTTT. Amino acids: CASSLSGASTEAFF.

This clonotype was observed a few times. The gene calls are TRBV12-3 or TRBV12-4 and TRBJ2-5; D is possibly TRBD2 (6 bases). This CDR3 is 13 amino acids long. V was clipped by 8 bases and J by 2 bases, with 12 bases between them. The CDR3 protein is CASCLSGQETQYF. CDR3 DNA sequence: TGTGCCAGCTGCCTCAGCGGGCAAGAGACCCAGTACTTC.

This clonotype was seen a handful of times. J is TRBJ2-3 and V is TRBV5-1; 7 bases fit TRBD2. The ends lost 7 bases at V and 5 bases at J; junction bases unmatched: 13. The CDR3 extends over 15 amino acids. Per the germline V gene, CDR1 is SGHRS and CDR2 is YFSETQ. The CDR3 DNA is TGCGCCAGCCGCTCGTCCAGCGGGAACGGAGATACGCAGTATTTT. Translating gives CASRSSSGNGDTQYF.

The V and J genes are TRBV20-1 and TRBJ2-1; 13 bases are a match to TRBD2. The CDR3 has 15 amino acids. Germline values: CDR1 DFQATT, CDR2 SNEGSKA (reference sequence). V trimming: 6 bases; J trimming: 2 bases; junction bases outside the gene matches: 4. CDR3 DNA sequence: TGCAGTGCCAGGACTAGCGGGAGCACCTACAATGAGCAGTTCTTC. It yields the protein CSARTSGSTYNEQFF.

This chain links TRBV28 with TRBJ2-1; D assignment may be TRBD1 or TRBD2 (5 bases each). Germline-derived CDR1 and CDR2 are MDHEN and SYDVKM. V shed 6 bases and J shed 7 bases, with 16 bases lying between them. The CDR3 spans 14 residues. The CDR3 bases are TGTGCCAGCAGCTCGGCCGGGGCCAAAAATGAGCAGTTCTTC. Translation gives CASSSAGAKNEQFF.

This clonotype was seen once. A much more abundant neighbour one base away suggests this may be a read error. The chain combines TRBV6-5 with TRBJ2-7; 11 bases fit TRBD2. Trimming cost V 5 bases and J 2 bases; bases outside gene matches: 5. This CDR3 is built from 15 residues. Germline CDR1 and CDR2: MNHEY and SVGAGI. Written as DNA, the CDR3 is TGTGCCAGCAGTCGGACTAGCGGGCTCGCCTACGAGCAGTACTTC. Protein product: CASSRTSGLAYEQYF.

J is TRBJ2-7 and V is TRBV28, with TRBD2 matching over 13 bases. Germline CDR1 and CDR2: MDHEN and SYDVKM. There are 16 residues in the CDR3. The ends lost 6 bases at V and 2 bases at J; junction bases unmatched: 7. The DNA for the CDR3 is TGTGCCAGCAGCCTCGGGACTAGCGGGGATCCCTACGAGCAGTACTTC. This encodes CASSLGTSGDPYEQYF.

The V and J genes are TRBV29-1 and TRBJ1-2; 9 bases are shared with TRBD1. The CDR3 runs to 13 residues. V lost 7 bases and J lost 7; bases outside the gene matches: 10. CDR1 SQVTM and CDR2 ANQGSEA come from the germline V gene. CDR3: CSAEDRGTGGYTF. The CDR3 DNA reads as TGCAGCGCGGAGGACAGGGGCACAGGTGGCTACACCTTC.

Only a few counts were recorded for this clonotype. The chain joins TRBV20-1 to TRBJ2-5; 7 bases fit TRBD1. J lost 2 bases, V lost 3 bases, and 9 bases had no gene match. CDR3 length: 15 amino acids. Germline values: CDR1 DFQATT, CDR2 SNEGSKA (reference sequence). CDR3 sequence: CSASRDSNTQETQYF. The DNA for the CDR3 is TGCAGTGCTAGCCGGGACAGCAATACGCAAGAGACCCAGTACTTC.

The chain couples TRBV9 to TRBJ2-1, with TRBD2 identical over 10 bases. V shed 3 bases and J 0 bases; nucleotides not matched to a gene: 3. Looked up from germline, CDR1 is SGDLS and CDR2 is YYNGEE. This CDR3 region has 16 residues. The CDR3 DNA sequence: TGTGCCAGCAGCGAGGGACTAGCGCTCTCCTACAATGAGCAGTTCTTC. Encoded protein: CASSEGLALSYNEQFF.

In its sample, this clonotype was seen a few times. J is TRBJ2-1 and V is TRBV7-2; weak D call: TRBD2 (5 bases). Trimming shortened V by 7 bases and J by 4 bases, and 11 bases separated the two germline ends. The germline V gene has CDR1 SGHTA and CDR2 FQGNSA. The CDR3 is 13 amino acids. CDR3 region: CASIEPGYNEQFF. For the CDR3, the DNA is TGTGCCAGCATCGAGCCGGGGTACAATGAGCAGTTCTTC. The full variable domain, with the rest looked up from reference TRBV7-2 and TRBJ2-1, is GAGVSQSPSNKVTEKGKDVELRCDPISGHTALYWYRQSLGQGLEFLIYFQGNSAPDKSGLPSDRFSAERTGGSVSTLTIQRTQQEDSAVYLCASIEPGYNEQFFGPGTRLTVL.

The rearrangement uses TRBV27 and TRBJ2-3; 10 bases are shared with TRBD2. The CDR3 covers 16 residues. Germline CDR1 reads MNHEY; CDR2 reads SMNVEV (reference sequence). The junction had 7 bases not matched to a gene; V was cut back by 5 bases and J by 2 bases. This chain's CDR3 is CASSTRTSGYTDTQYF. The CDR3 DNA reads TGTGCCAGCAGTACACGGACTAGCGGATACACAGATACGCAGTATTTT.

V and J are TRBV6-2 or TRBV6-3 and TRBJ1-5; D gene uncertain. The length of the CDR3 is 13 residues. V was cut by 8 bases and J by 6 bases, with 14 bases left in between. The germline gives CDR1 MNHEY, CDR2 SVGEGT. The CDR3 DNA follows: TGTGCCAGCGTACGGACCGTTGGTCAGCCCCAGCATTTT. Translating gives CASVRTVGQPQHF.